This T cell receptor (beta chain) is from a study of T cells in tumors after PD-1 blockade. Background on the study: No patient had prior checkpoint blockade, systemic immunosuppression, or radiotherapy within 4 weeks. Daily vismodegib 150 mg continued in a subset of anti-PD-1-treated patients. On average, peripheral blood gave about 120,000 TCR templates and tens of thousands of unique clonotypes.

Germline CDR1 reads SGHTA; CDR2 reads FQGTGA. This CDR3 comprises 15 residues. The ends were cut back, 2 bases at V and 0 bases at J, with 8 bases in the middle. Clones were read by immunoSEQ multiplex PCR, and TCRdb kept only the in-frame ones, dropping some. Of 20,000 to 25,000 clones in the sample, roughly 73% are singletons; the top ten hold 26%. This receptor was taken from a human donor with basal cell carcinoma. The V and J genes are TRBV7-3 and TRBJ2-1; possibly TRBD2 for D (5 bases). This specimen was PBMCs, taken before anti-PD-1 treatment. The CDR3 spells CASSLAGSSYNEQFF. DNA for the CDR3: TGTGCCAGCAGCTTAGCGGGCAGCTCCTACAATGAGCAGTTCTTC.